This record looks at one T cell receptor (beta chain) sequence and its context. Clones were sequenced by immunoSEQ multiplex PCR, and TCRdb holds only the in-frame ones, with some missing. In the table there are about 83,000 clones, roughly 80% of which are singletons. The data were taken from a study of OX40 agonist ivuxolimab in advanced cancers. The germline V gene has CDR1 SGHRS and CDR2 YFSETQ. Trimming pared 2 bases from V and 4 bases from J, leaving 12 bases between. CDR3 length equals 14 residues. The receptor comes from an adult with an advanced solid tumor such as melanoma, head and neck, liver or kidney cancer. The sequencing used CD4+ or CD8+ T cells sorted from blood, collected in a trial of the OX40 agonist ivuxolimab. The chain uses TRBV5-1 and TRBJ1-2; D not certain. CDR3 nucleotides: TGCGCCAGCAGCTTATGGGATTCTTTCTATGGCTACACCTTC. Translation gives CASSLWDSFYGYTF.